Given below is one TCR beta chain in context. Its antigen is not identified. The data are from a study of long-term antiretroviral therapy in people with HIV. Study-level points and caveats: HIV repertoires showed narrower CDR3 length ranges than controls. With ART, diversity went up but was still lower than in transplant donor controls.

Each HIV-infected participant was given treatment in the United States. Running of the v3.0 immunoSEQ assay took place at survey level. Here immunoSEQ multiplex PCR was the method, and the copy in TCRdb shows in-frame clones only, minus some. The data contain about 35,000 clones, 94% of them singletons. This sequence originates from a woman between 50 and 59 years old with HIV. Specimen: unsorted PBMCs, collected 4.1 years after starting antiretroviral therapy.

The CDR3 coding sequence is TGTGCCAGCAGCTTGGAGGTAGGACAAGAGACCCAGTACTTC. Encoded protein: CASSLEVGQETQYF. The chain recombines TRBV5-4 with TRBJ2-5, with unresolved D. The CDR3 extends over 14 amino acids. Germline values: CDR1 SGHNT, CDR2 YYREEE (reference sequence). Between the trimmed V and J ends, which lost 0 bases and 2 bases, there was a span of 8 bases.